One sample yielded the 18 T cell receptor beta chains listed below, sequenced in a study of T cell responses to AZD1222 COVID-19 vaccine. The table came from immunoSEQ multiplex PCR; TCRdb's copy has only in-frame clones and leaves some out. The data contain 100,000 or so clones, 90% to 95% of them seen just once; the ten biggest clones take up approximately 3.1%. The material was peripheral blood, obtained 28 days after the second AZD1222 dose. All receptors derive from an adult who received the AZD1222 COVID-19 vaccine.

The chain is built from TRBV5-1 and TRBJ1-1, with D unresolved. Per the germline V gene, CDR1 is SGHRS and CDR2 is YFSETQ. This CDR3 is built from 15 residues. V lost 8 bases to trimming and J lost 6 bases, with 23 bases between them. CDR3 residues: CASRESGQVGAEAFF. The CDR3 nucleotides are TGCGCCAGTCGGGAGTCAGGCCAGGTCGGGGCTGAAGCTTTCTTT.

This clone was picked up one time. This chain uses TRBV11-1 with TRBJ2-1; a weak D match, TRBD1 (6 bases). There are 15 residues in the CDR3. V shed 5 bases and J shed 7 bases, with 18 bases lying between them. Germline V gene data show CDR1 as SGHAT and CDR2 as FQDESV (reference sequence). The CDR3 coding sequence is TGTGCCAGCAGCAACTACAGGGTGTTGGGGAATGAGCAGTTCTTC. Its translation: CASSNYRVLGNEQFF.

V usage is TRBV5-4 and J usage is TRBJ1-2, with D possibly being TRBD1 (5 bases). In germline, CDR1 is SGHNT, CDR2 YYREEE (reference sequence). The V and J ends lost 4 bases and 6 bases respectively, with 19 bases between them. This CDR3 comprises 15 residues. The CDR3: CASSAFQGALDGYTF. CDR3 DNA: TGTGCCAGCAGCGCCTTCCAGGGTGCCCTCGATGGCTACACCTTC.

V gene TRBV9 combines with J gene TRBJ1-2; D call uncertain. V dropped 0 bases and J dropped 4 bases, with 13 bases sitting between them. CDR1 and CDR2 from the germline V gene are SGDLS and YYNGEE. The CDR3 runs to 15 residues. CDR3 sequence (DNA): TGTGCCAGCAGCGTAGGGCTGAAACCTGGCTATGGCTACACCTTC. Protein: CASSVGLKPGYGYTF.

This clone was recorded once. The V and J genes are TRBV6-6 and TRBJ2-1, with D unclear. CDR1 and CDR2 from the germline V gene are MNHNY and SVGAGI (reference sequence). Trimming removed 6 bases from V and 13 bases from J, with 16 bases in between. This CDR3 contains 12 residues. The CDR3 reads CASRYSGLKQFF. For the CDR3, the DNA is TGTGCCAGCAGGTATTCCGGGCTAAAACAGTTCTTC.

This chain links TRBV7-7 with TRBJ2-5; 10 bases fit TRBD2. Per the germline V gene, CDR1 is SSHAT and CDR2 is FNYEAQ (reference sequence). The CDR3 sequence is 17 residues long. The V gene end was trimmed by 5 bases and the J gene end by 4 bases; junction bases not matched to a gene: 13. CDR3 sequence (DNA): TGTGCCAGCAGCCAGGAGGTCGTAGCGGGGGGCGGAGAGACCCAGTACTTC. Protein: CASSQEVVAGGGETQYF.

In this sample, this clone turned up a few times. The gene calls are TRBV3-1 (or the pseudogene TRBV3-2) and TRBJ1-5, with D possibly matching TRBD1 (6 bases). The CDR3 consists of 13 residues. The V and J ends lost 4 bases and 6 bases respectively, with 10 bases between them. Germline lookup yields CDR1 LGHDT and CDR2 YNNKEL (reference sequence). The CDR3 region has the DNA TGTGCCAGCAGCCCCGGGGGGCGTCAGCCCCAGCATTTT. Translated, it gives CASSPGGRQPQHF.

The V gene is TRBV5-1, the J gene TRBJ2-5; D is perhaps TRBD1 or TRBD2 (5 bases each). This CDR3 contains 15 residues. CDR1 and CDR2 from the germline V gene are SGHRS and YFSETQ. Deletions cut 5 bases from V and 5 bases from J, with 19 bases between. The CDR3 region has the DNA TGCGCCAGCAGTAACCGGGACGGAGGCCGGGAGACCCAGTACTTC. Its translation: CASSNRDGGRETQYF.

J is TRBJ1-2 and V is TRBV15, with TRBD1 as a possible D gene (5 bases). The germline V gene encodes CDR1 LNHNV and CDR2 YYDKDF (reference sequence). The V end was cut by 0 bases, the J end by 8 bases, with 19 bases between. The CDR3 loop spans 16 amino acids. The CDR3 bases are TGTGCCACCAGCAGAGAAAGCAGGGTCCCTCGGGAAGGCTACACCTTC. Residues: CATSRESRVPREGYTF.

The chain employs TRBV6-5 and TRBJ2-1; 8 bases fit TRBD2. The junction had 10 bases not matched to a gene; V was cut back by 5 bases and J by 7 bases. Germline loops: CDR1 MNHEY, CDR2 SVGAGI. The CDR3 length is 15 residues. CDR3 sequence: CASSPGSSGENEQFF. CDR3 coding DNA: TGTGCCAGCAGTCCCGGTAGTAGCGGGGAAAATGAGCAGTTCTTC.

The V and J genes are TRBV19 and TRBJ2-7; TRBD2 might be the D (6 bases). Germline CDR1 is LNHDA and CDR2 is SQIVND (reference sequence). Trimming cost V 5 bases and J 3 bases, with 14 bases left between them. This CDR3 region has 14 residues. The CDR3 DNA sequence: TGTGCCAGTAGTGTAAGGGGAGGCGACTACGAGCAGTACTTC. As protein: CASSVRGGDYEQYF.

The J gene is TRBJ1-1, the V gene TRBV19; D unclear. Per germline, CDR1 LNHDA and CDR2 SQIVND (reference sequence). CDR3 size: 15 residues. V was shortened by 3 bases and J by 0 bases, with 11 bases between the two germline ends. CDR3 coding DNA: TGTGCCAGTAGTATCCCGACGGGGTTGAACACTGAAGCTTTCTTT. It codes for CASSIPTGLNTEAFF.

The genes are TRBV6-5 and TRBJ1-5; D gene unclear. V lost 4 bases and J 4 bases, leaving 11 bases between the germline ends. Germline V gives CDR1 MNHEY, CDR2 SVGAGI. The CDR3 is 14 amino acids. The CDR3 nucleotides read TGTGCCAGCAGTTCTATCCAGGTTAATCAGCCCCAGCATTTT. This encodes CASSSIQVNQPQHF.

The rearrangement uses TRBV10-3 and TRBJ2-7, with D uncertain. The CDR3 is 12 amino acids. CDR1 is ENHRY, CDR2 SYGVKD, per germline. V shed 10 bases and J shed 2 bases, with 12 bases lying between them. CDR3: CATAAGPYEQYF. DNA for the CDR3: TGTGCCACGGCCGCAGGACCCTACGAGCAGTACTTC.

With respect to this clone: The sample carries other DNA sequences with the same CDR3. The chain joins TRBV6-1 to TRBJ1-5; tentative D call: TRBD1 (5 bases). The germline V and J ends were trimmed by 3 bases and 6 bases, with 12 bases remaining between them. Germline CDR1 MNHNS, CDR2 SASEGT. This CDR3 contains 14 residues. The CDR3 here is CASSEARGGQPQHF. CDR3 nucleotides: TGTGCCAGCAGTGAGGCGAGGGGTGGTCAGCCCCAGCATTTT.

The genes are TRBV19 and TRBJ1-2; maybe TRBD1 (6 bases). Per germline, CDR1 LNHDA and CDR2 SQIVND (reference sequence). The CDR3 extends over 14 amino acids. The germline V and J ends were trimmed by 7 bases and 3 bases, with 15 bases remaining between them. CDR3 amino acids: CASKVWGRDYGYTF. The CDR3 DNA reads as TGTGCCAGTAAGGTCTGGGGGCGCGACTATGGCTACACCTTC.

The gene calls are TRBV2 and TRBJ1-4; D is ambiguous. The V gene's germline CDR1 is SNHLY and CDR2 FYNNEI. There are 14 residues in the CDR3. V was pared by 7 bases and J by 3 bases, with 12 bases between. The CDR3 sequence is CASTPSRANEKLFF. CDR3 nucleotide sequence: TGTGCCAGCACCCCATCGAGGGCTAATGAAAAACTGTTTTTT. Drawing the rest from reference TRBV2 and TRBJ1-4, the complete variable domain is EPEVTQTPSHQVTQMGQEVILRCVPISNHLYFYWYRQILGQKVEFLVSFYNNEISEKSEIFDDQFSVERPDGSNFTLKIRSTKLEDSAMYFCASTPSRANEKLFFGSGTQLSVL.

The chain recombines TRBV7-9 with TRBJ1-2; tentatively, D is TRBD1 (5 bases). CDR3 length equals 15 residues. Germline CDR1 and CDR2: SEHNR and FQNEAQ (reference sequence). Trimming cost V 5 bases and J 8 bases, with 21 bases left between them. CDR3 nucleotides: TGTGCCAGCAGCCCAGCGGAGGGGCGGAGGAGAGGCTACACCTTC. Encoded protein: CASSPAEGRRRGYTF.